This TCR beta chain was profiled in a study of cytomegalovirus exposure and HLA in healthy donors. The study, taken as a whole, reports: TCR beta V- and J-gene trimming, according to a later analysis, was linked to a missense DCLRE1C variant.

Amplification used 60 Vbeta primers and 13 Jbeta primers. Clones were sequenced by immunoSEQ multiplex PCR, and TCRdb holds only the in-frame ones, with some missing. The profile shows 74,000 or so clones, 60% to 80% of them singletons. The CDR3 is made up of 17 amino acids. The germline gives CDR1 SGHRS, CDR2 YFSETQ. V was cut by 2 bases and J by 2 bases, with 20 bases left in between. A remark on this clone: What it binds is not known.

This TCR was recovered from a woman between 35 and 50 years old in good health and CMV-seropositive. Sample: PBMCs. The genes are TRBV5-1 and TRBJ2-7; a weak D match, TRBD2 (5 bases). The CDR3 bases are TGCGCCAGCAGCTTAGGACTCAAGGGATACCAAACCTACGAGCAGTACTTC. Translating gives CASSLGLKGYQTYEQYF.